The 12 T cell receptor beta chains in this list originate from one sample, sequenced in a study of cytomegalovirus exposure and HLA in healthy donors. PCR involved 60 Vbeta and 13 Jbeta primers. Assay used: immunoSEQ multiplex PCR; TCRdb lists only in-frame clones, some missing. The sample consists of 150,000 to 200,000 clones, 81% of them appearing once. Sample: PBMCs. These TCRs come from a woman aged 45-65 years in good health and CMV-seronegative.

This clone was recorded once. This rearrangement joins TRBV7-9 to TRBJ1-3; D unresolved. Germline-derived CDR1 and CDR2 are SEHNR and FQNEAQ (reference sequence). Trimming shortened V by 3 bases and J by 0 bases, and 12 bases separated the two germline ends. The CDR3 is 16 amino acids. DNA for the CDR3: TGTGCCAGCAGCTTCTACAGAGATAACTCTGGAAACACCATATATTTT. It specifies CASSFYRDNSGNTIYF. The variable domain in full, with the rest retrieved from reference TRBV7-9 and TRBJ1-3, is DTGVSQNPRHKITKRGQNVTFRCDPISEHNRLYWYRQTLGQGPEFLTYFQNEAQLEKSRLLSDRFSAERPKGSFSTLEIQRTEQGDSAMYLCASSFYRDNSGNTIYFGEGSWLTVV.

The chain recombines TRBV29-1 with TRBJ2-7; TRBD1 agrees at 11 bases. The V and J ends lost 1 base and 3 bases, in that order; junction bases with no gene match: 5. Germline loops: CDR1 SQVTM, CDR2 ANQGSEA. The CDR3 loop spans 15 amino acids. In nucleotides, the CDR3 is TGCAGCGTTGAAGCGGGACAGGGGGATAGCTACGAGCAGTACTTC. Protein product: CSVEAGQGDSYEQYF.

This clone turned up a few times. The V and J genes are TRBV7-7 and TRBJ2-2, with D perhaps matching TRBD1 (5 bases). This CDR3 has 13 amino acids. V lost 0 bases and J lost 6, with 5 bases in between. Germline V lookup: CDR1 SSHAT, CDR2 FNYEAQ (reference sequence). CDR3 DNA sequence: TGTGCCAGCAGCTTAGCAGGGGCCGGGGAGCTGTTTTTT. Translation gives CASSLAGAGELFF.

The CDR3 nucleotides are TGTGCCAGCAGCGACAAGGGACAGGGACAGCCCCAGCATTTT. Protein: CASSDKGQGQPQHF. The J gene is TRBJ1-5, the V gene TRBV7-2; 9 bases fit TRBD1. The ends lost 5 bases at V and 7 bases at J; junction bases unmatched: 6. The CDR3 has 14 amino acids. Per the germline V gene, CDR1 is SGHTA and CDR2 is FQGNSA. Full variable domain (rest looked up from reference TRBV7-2 and TRBJ1-5): GAGVSQSPSNKVTEKGKDVELRCDPISGHTALYWYRQSLGQGLEFLIYFQGNSAPDKSGLPSDRFSAERTGGSVSTLTIQRTQQEDSAVYLCASSDKGQGQPQHFGDGTRLSIL.

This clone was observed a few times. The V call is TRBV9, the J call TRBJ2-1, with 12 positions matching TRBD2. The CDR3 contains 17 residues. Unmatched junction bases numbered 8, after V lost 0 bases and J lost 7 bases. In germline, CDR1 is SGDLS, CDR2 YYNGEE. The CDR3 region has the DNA TGTGCCAGCAGCGTAGGGCCTAGCGGGGGGGCTGGGAATGAGCAGTTCTTC. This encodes CASSVGPSGGAGNEQFF.

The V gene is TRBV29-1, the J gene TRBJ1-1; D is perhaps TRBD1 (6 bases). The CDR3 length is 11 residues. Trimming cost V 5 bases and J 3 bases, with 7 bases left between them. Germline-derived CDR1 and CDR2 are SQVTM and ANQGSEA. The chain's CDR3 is CSVRGYTEAFF. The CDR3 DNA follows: TGCAGCGTTAGGGGGTACACTGAAGCTTTCTTT.

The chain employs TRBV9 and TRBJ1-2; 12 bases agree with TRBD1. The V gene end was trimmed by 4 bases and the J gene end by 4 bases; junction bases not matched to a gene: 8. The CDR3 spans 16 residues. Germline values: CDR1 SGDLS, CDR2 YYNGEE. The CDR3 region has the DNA TGTGCCAGCAGCCCCAGTGGGACAGGGGGCCCCTATGGCTACACCTTC. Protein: CASSPSGTGGPYGYTF. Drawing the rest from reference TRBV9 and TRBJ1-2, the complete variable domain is DSGVTQTPKHLITATGQRVTLRCSPRSGDLSVYWYQQSLDQGLQFLIQYYNGEERAKGNILERFSAQQFPDLHSELNLSSLELGDSALYFCASSPSGTGGPYGYTFGSGTRLTVV.

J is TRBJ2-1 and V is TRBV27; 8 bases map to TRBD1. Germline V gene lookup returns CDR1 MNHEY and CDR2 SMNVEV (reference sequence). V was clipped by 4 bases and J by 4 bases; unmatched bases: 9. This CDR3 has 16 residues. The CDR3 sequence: CASSSSRTGFYNEQFF. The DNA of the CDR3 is TGTGCCAGCAGTTCCTCAAGGACAGGGTTTTACAATGAGCAGTTCTTC.

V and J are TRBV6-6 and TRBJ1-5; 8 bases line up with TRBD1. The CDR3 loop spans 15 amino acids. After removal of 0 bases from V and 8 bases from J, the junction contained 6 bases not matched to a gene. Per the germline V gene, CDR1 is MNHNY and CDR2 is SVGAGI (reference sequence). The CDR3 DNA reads TGTGCCAGCAGTTACTCCGGACAGGGACAGGAGCCCCAGCATTTT. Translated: CASSYSGQGQEPQHF.

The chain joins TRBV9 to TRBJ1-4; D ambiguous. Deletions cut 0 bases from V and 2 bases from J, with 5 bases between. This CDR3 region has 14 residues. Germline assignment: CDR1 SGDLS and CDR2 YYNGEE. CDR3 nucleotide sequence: TGTGCCAGCAGCGTAGCTACGACTAATGAAAAACTGTTTTTT. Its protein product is CASSVATTNEKLFF.

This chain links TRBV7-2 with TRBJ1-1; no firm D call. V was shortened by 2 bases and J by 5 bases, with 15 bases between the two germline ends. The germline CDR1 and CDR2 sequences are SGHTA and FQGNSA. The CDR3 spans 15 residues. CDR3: CASSLIRGWNTEAFF. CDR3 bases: TGTGCCAGCAGCTTAATTCGGGGATGGAATACTGAAGCTTTCTTT. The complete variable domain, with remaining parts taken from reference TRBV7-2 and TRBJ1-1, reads GAGVSQSPSNKVTEKGKDVELRCDPISGHTALYWYRQSLGQGLEFLIYFQGNSAPDKSGLPSDRFSAERTGGSVSTLTIQRTQQEDSAVYLCASSLIRGWNTEAFFGQGTRLTVV.

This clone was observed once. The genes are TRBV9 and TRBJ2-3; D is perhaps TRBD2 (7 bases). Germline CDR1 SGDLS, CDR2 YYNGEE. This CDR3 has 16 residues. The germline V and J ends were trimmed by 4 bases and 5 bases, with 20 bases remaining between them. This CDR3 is CASSIRVGGAIDTQYF. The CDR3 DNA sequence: TGTGCCAGCAGCATCCGTGTAGGGGGGGCCATAGATACGCAGTATTTT.